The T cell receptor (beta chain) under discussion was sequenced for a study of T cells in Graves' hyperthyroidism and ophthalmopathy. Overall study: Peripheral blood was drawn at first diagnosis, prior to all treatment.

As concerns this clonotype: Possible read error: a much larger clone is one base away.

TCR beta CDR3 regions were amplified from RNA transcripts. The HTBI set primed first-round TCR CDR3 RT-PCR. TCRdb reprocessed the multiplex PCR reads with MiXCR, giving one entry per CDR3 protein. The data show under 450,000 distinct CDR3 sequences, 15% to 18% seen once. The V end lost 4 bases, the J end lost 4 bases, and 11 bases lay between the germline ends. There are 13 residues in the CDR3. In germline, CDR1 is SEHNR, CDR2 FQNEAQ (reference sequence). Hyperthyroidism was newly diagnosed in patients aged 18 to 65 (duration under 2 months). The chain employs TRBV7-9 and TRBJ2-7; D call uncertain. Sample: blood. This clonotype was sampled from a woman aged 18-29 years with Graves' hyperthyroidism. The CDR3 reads CASSSENRYEQYF. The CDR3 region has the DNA TGTGCCAGCAGCTCAGAGAACCGATACGAGCAGTACTTC.